The rows below give T cell receptor beta chains drawn from one sample of a study of early T cells in non-severe SARS-CoV-2 infection. In TCRdb, the 5' RACE reads were re-called with MiXCR into one record per CDR3 protein. The top ten hold roughly 10% of the sample, which has around 50,000 distinct CDR3 sequences, 11% seen once. The specimen was whole blood. These receptors were taken from an adult who was a healthcare worker with PCR-confirmed SARS-CoV-2 infection or an uninfected control (not recorded which). CDR3s include the opening cysteine and the closing phenylalanine or tryptophan. A D gene is named only where the DNA matches it firmly. Expanded clones get a size class; other rows say once, few or many, or leave the size out.

clone_size,d_call,j_call,cdr3_length,v_call,cdr3_nt,cdr3_aa
few,TRBD1,TRBJ1-1,16,TRBV6-1,TGTGCCAGCAGCCGACAGGGGTTACCGATGAACACTGAAGCTTTCTTT,CASSRQGLPMNTEAFF
few,NA,TRBJ2-6,13,TRBV29-1,TGCAGCGTGCCCGGGGCCGGGGCCAACGTCCTGACTTTC,CSVPGAGANVLTF
NA,NA,TRBJ2-5,14,TRBV15,TGTGCCACCAGCAGAGATGGCGTCCAAGAGACCCAGTACTTC,CATSRDGVQETQYF
few,TRBD1,TRBJ2-3,16,TRBV5-5,TGTGCCAGCAGCTCCGGACAGGGGACCTTCACAGATACGCAGTATTTT,CASSSGQGTFTDTQYF
NA,TRBD1,TRBJ2-2,15,TRBV12-3/TRBV12-4,TGTGCCAGCAGCCCTACAGGGGGCCGAACCGGGGAGCTGTTTTTT,CASSPTGGRTGELFF
many,NA,TRBJ1-4,15,TRBV2,TGTGCCAGCAGTGAAGCTGGCGGGATTAATGAAAAACTGTTTTTT,CASSEAGGINEKLFF
few,NA,TRBJ2-6,15,TRBV5-1,TGCGCCAGCAGCCCTCGGCTGGTTGGGGCCAACGTCCTGACTTTC,CASSPRLVGANVLTF
NA,NA,TRBJ2-3,14,TRBV10-3,TGTGCCATCAGTGAGTCGACCTCCACAGATACGCAGTATTTT,CAISESTSTDTQYF
many,TRBD1,TRBJ1-5,15,TRBV7-8,TGTGCCAGCAGCACCGGACAGGAAGGTCGCCAGCCCCAGCATTTT,CASSTGQEGRQPQHF
NA,TRBD1,TRBJ2-5,17,TRBV5-5,TGTGCCAGCAGCTCGACAGGGGGCCGAATTGATACAGAGACCCAGTACTTC,CASSSTGGRIDTETQYF
NA,TRBD2,TRBJ2-5,16,TRBV7-9,TGTGCCAGCAGTTTTGGAGTAGCGGGGGCCCAAGAGACCCAGTACTTC,CASSFGVAGAQETQYF
many,TRBD2,TRBJ2-3,15,TRBV12-3/TRBV12-4,TGTGCCAGCAGTCTGAACCGGGAGGGCACAGATACGCAGTATTTT,CASSLNREGTDTQYF
few,TRBD2,TRBJ2-5,14,TRBV20-1,TGCAGTGCTCCCCAGGGAGCGGGGGGAGAGACCCAGTACTTC,CSAPQGAGGETQYF
NA,NA,TRBJ1-5,12,TRBV7-2,TGTGCCAGCAGCTTATTCGATCAGCCCCAGCATTTT,CASSLFDQPQHF
many,TRBD2,TRBJ2-1,17,TRBV7-2,TGTGCCAGCAGCTTAGTCGGGCTAGCGGGGGGATACAATGAGCAGTTCTTC,CASSLVGLAGGYNEQFF
many,NA,TRBJ2-3,15,TRBV7-8,TGTGCCAGCAGCTTACACCTGGATAGCACAGATACGCAGTATTTT,CASSLHLDSTDTQYF
few,TRBD1,TRBJ2-7,13,TRBV10-1,TGCGCCAGCAGCAGGACAGGGTTCTACGAGCAGTACTTC,CASSRTGFYEQYF
NA,NA,TRBJ2-3,12,TRBV9,TGTGCCAGCATGCAGGTCACAGATACGCAGTATTTT,CASMQVTDTQYF
many,NA,TRBJ2-2,14,TRBV4-1,TGCGCCAGCAGCCACCCGACGGGCACCGGGGAGCTGTTTTTT,CASSHPTGTGELFF
few,NA,TRBJ1-3,14,TRBV20-1,TGCAGTGCTAGCAGCCAGGGGTCTGGAAACACCATATATTTT,CSASSQGSGNTIYF
NA,TRBD2,TRBJ2-3,15,TRBV28,TGTGCCAGCCAGGGGACTAGCGGGACCACAGATACGCAGTATTTT,CASQGTSGTTDTQYF
NA,TRBD1,TRBJ1-1,16,TRBV7-9,TGTGCCAGCAGCTTATATTCGGGACAGGCCTCCACTGAAGCTTTCTTT,CASSLYSGQASTEAFF
many,TRBD2,TRBJ2-4,15,TRBV28,TGTGCCAGCACTCCTCCGGGGGGGTCCAAAAACATTCAGTACTTC,CASTPPGGSKNIQYF
many,NA,TRBJ2-7,11,TRBV28,TGTGCCAGCAGTTTTCCCGGCGAGCAGTACTTC,CASSFPGEQYF